These 4 T cell receptor beta chains originate from one sample sequenced in a study of identical twins. Each CDR3 protein gets one entry after TCRdb re-called the 5' RACE reads with MiXCR. The table shows 520,000 or so distinct CDR3 sequences, with 22% occurring only once. This sample also belongs to another study, concerning T cells expressing NK-cell markers.

The source material was CD4+ T cells sorted from blood. The receptors were sampled from a woman under 30 in good health.

There are many counts of this clonotype. V gene TRBV12-3 or TRBV12-4 combines with J gene TRBJ1-5; D is unclear. The CDR3 extends over 13 amino acids. V lost 7 bases to trimming and J lost 7 bases, with 14 bases between them. The CDR3 loop is CASTLSREQPQHF. CDR3 bases: TGTGCCAGCACCCTATCCCGGGAACAGCCCCAGCATTTT.

This clonotype came up many times. This chain connects TRBV20-1 to TRBJ1-1; D not resolved. With 6 bases removed from V and 3 bases from J, the gap between germline ends came to 8 bases. CDR1 is DFQATT, CDR2 SNEGSKA, per germline (reference sequence). The CDR3 is made up of 11 amino acids. CDR3 amino acids: CSASEYTEAFF. In DNA, the CDR3 is TGCAGTGCGAGCGAATACACTGAAGCTTTCTTT.

This clonotype occurred many times. This chain connects TRBV20-1 to TRBJ1-5; D uncertain. Germline loops: CDR1 DFQATT, CDR2 SNEGSKA (reference sequence). This CDR3 spans 13 amino acids. V lost 3 bases, J lost 1 base, and 7 bases lay in between. CDR3 region: CSASGPSNQPQHF. CDR3 sequence (DNA): TGCAGTGCTAGTGGGCCAAGCAATCAGCCCCAGCATTTT.

The CDR3 nucleotides read TGTGCCAGCAGCCCCACGCTGACAGGGGCGGCATATGGCTACACCTTC. As protein: CASSPTLTGAAYGYTF. The J gene is TRBJ1-2, the V gene TRBV3-1; 8 bases align to TRBD1. This CDR3 comprises 16 residues. Germline V gene sequence: CDR1 LGHDT, CDR2 YNNKEL (reference sequence). Trimming took 4 bases from V and 5 from J; bases not matched to a gene: 12.